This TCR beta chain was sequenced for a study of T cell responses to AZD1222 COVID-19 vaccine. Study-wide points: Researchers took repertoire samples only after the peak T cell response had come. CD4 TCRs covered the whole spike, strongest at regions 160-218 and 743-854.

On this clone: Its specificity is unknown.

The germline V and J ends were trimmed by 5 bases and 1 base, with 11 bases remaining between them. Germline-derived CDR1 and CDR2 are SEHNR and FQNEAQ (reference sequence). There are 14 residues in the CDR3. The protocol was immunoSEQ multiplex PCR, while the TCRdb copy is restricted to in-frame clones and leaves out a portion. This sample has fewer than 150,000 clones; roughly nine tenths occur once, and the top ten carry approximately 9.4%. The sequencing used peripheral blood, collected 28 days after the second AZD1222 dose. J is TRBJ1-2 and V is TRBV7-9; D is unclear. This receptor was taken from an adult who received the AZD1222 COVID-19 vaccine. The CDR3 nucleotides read TGTGCCAGCAGCCTACGAGCACTTAACTATGGCTACACCTTC. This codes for CASSLRALNYGYTF.